The next 14 T cell receptor beta chains were all read from a single sample in a study of follicular helper T cells after annual influenza vaccination. Time point indicated: 2014-2015 season, 7 days after vaccination. This table comes from immunoSEQ multiplex PCR, and its TCRdb copy is limited to in-frame clones, with some not included. This sample has fewer than 11,000 clones, with around 83% found just once. The sample here was CXCR5- memory CD4+ T cells sorted from blood, taken 7 days after influenza vaccination. These receptors all stem from an adult who received the influenza vaccine.

This clone appeared once. The chain recombines TRBV28 with TRBJ2-1, with D perhaps being TRBD1 or TRBD2 (5 bases each). The germline V and J ends were trimmed by 6 bases and 7 bases, with 19 bases remaining between them. Germline CDR1 reads MDHEN; CDR2 reads SYDVKM. The CDR3 spans 15 residues. The CDR3 loop is CASSKAGASGNEQFF. CDR3 coding DNA: TGTGCCAGCAGCAAAGCCGGGGCCTCCGGGAATGAGCAGTTCTTC. Full variable domain (missing parts from reference TRBV28 and TRBJ2-1): DVKVTQSSRYLVKRTGEKVFLECVQDMDHENMFWYRQDPGLGLRLIYFSYDVKMKEKGDIPEGYSVSREKKERFSLILESASTNQTSMYLCASSKAGASGNEQFFGPGTRLTVL.

The chain joins TRBV10-3 to TRBJ2-2, with TRBD1 as a possible D gene (6 bases). The CDR3 has 15 amino acids. V was clipped by 6 bases and J by 5 bases, with 16 bases between them. Germline lookup yields CDR1 ENHRY and CDR2 SYGVKD. CDR3 sequence: CAIRERDTETGELFF. The CDR3 DNA follows: TGTGCCATCAGAGAACGGGACACAGAAACCGGGGAGCTGTTTTTT.

The chain recombines TRBV5-1 with TRBJ2-7; 8 bases map to TRBD2. The CDR3 totals 15 residues. Germline CDR1 is SGHRS and CDR2 is YFSETQ. Losses at the gene ends were 4 bases for V and 4 bases for J; bases not matched to a gene: 10. DNA of the CDR3: TGCGCCAGCAGCATCCCCACTAGCGGAGCTTACGAGCAGTACTTC. It is translated as CASSIPTSGAYEQYF. The full variable domain, rest sourced from reference TRBV5-1 and TRBJ2-7, is KAGVTQTPRYLIKTRGQQVTLSCSPISGHRSVSWYQQTPGQGLQFLFEYFSETQRNKGNFPGRFSGRQFSNSRSEMNVSTLELGDSALYLCASSIPTSGAYEQYFGPGTRLTVT.

The chain recombines TRBV7-6 with TRBJ1-1, with 9 positions matching TRBD1. This CDR3 has 17 amino acids. Germline lookup yields CDR1 SGHVS and CDR2 FNYEAQ. The ends lost 5 bases at V and 0 bases at J; junction bases unmatched: 10. The CDR3 DNA is TGTGCCAGCAGCCAAAGACAGGGGGGACCTATGAACACTGAAGCTTTCTTT. Residues: CASSQRQGGPMNTEAFF.

This sequence joins TRBV19 and TRBJ1-1; D is possibly TRBD1 (5 bases). CDR3 size: 14 residues. Per germline, CDR1 LNHDA and CDR2 SQIVND (reference sequence). The V gene lost 3 bases and the J gene lost 4 bases, with 12 bases spanning the gap. Here the CDR3 reads CASSMGTGSTEAFF. CDR3 nucleotides: TGTGCCAGTAGTATGGGGACCGGTAGCACTGAAGCTTTCTTT.

The rearrangement uses TRBV9 and TRBJ2-3; 7 bases are shared with TRBD2. The CDR3 runs to 15 residues. J gave up 2 bases and V 10 bases, and 13 bases lay outside the gene matches. The V gene's germline CDR1 is SGDLS and CDR2 YYNGEE. CDR3 in DNA: TGTGCCGCTGGGGGGAGCGGGACCCACACAGATACGCAGTATTTT. Amino acids: CAAGGSGTHTDTQYF.

The chain has TRBV28 and TRBJ2-2; D perhaps matches TRBD1 (6 bases). Germline V gene sequence: CDR1 MDHEN, CDR2 SYDVKM. V lost 5 bases, J lost 9 bases, and 16 bases lay in between. This CDR3 has 14 residues. The CDR3 nucleotides are TGTGCCAGCAGTCTCAGGGGTGTTCAAAGGGAGCTGTTTTTT. Encoded protein: CASSLRGVQRELFF.

V usage is TRBV5-1 and J usage is TRBJ1-4, with D perhaps matching TRBD1 (6 bases). The CDR3 has 16 residues. Trimming pared 5 bases from V and 3 bases from J, leaving 17 bases between. Germline V gene lookup returns CDR1 SGHRS and CDR2 YFSETQ. CDR3 sequence: CASRNDAQGPNEKLFF. CDR3 in DNA: TGCGCCAGCAGGAACGACGCACAGGGCCCTAATGAAAAACTGTTTTTT.

The chain uses TRBV5-6 and TRBJ1-1; 7 bases align to TRBD1. V dropped 4 bases and J dropped 0; count of bases not matched to a gene: 9. The CDR3 sequence is 16 residues long. Per the germline V gene, CDR1 is SGHDT and CDR2 is YYEEEE. The CDR3 nucleotides are TGTGCCAGCAGCAGATGGACAGGTAAGATGAACACTGAAGCTTTCTTT. The encoded protein is CASSRWTGKMNTEAFF.

This chain joins TRBV28 and TRBJ1-5; maybe TRBD1 (5 bases). Germline CDR1 and CDR2: MDHEN and SYDVKM. The V end was cut by 4 bases, the J end by 0 bases, with 13 bases between. The CDR3 extends over 16 amino acids. In DNA, the CDR3 is TGTGCCAGCAGTTCCCGACAGTTCCATAGCAATCAGCCCCAGCATTTT. Translating gives CASSSRQFHSNQPQHF.

The chain couples TRBV5-1 to TRBJ2-1, with TRBD2 matching 11 bases. The CDR3 runs 15 residues. Trimming took 0 bases from V and 9 from J; bases not matched to a gene: 5. Germline CDR1 is SGHRS and CDR2 is YFSETQ. The DNA for the CDR3 is TGCGCCAGCAGCTTGGTTGGGACTAGCGGAATTGAGCAGTTCTTC. It translates to CASSLVGTSGIEQFF.

This chain links TRBV5-6 with TRBJ2-3; 11 bases are shared with TRBD2. The CDR3 totals 16 residues. Germline V gives CDR1 SGHDT, CDR2 YYEEEE. The V segment lost 1 base and the J segment 3 bases; nucleotides outside the gene matches: 4. The CDR3, as DNA: TGTGCCAGCAGCTTGCCTAGCGGGGGGTGGACAGATACGCAGTATTTT. Amino acids: CASSLPSGGWTDTQYF. The entire variable domain, with the rest obtained from reference TRBV5-6 and TRBJ2-3, is as follows: DAGVTQSPTHLIKTRGQQVTLRCSPKSGHDTVSWYQQALGQGPQFIFQYYEEEERQRGNFPDRFSGHQFPNYSSELNVNALLLGDSALYLCASSLPSGGWTDTQYFGPGTRLTVL.

J is TRBJ1-2 and V is TRBV6-1; D perhaps matches TRBD1 (6 bases). Germline values: CDR1 MNHNS, CDR2 SASEGT. Trimming left V 1 base short and J 6 bases short, with 15 bases between. The length of the CDR3 is 15 residues. CDR3: CASSEVHRASHGYTF. The CDR3 DNA reads as TGTGCCAGCAGTGAAGTACACAGGGCGAGTCATGGCTACACCTTC.

In this sample, this clone turned up a few times. The rearrangement uses TRBV7-9 and TRBJ2-7; TRBD2 matches 8 bases. The V and J ends lost 4 bases and 3 bases, in that order; junction bases with no gene match: 2. The CDR3 extends over 13 amino acids. The germline V gene encodes CDR1 SEHNR and CDR2 FQNEAQ (reference sequence). The CDR3 nucleotides are TGTGCCAGCAGCTCAAGCGGGAGCTACGAGCAGTACTTC. It translates to CASSSSGSYEQYF.